This is a list of T cell receptor beta chains from one sample in a study of beta chain features in type 1 diabetes. The data were produced by immunoSEQ multiplex PCR, yet TCRdb's version contains in-frame clones alone and is incomplete. This table holds under 350,000 clones, over 11% found once. The sample taken for sequencing was naive CD4+ T cells from blood. These receptor sequences come from a man aged 25-45 years with type 1 diabetes. CDR3s leave out the opening cysteine and the closing phenylalanine or tryptophan. The D gene is left open where the match is weak.

NA,TRBV7-3,TRBJ2-3,ASSLDVGPPDTQY
NA,TRBV28,TRBJ2-2,ASSLLAGELF
TRBD2,TRBV5-1,TRBJ2-5,ASHPGGSGEETQY
NA,TRBV19,TRBJ2-1,ASSIRSDNEQF
TRBD2,TRBV7-2,TRBJ2-5,ASSLGLAVTQETQY
TRBD1,TRBV9,TRBJ2-2,ASSSGGRAGELF
NA,TRBV11-1,TRBJ1-1,ASSLTTVNTEAF
TRBD2,TRBV28,TRBJ2-4,ASRTSGRAKNIQY
NA,TRBV15,NA,ATSSATSEQY
NA,TRBV5-8,TRBJ1-2,ASSSTGLGSYGYT
NA,TRBV7-2,TRBJ2-1,ASSSREELEQF
NA,TRBV7-2,TRBJ2-7,ASSLGQITSEQY
NA,TRBV29-1,TRBJ2-1,SVEDRQVGYNEQF
NA,TRBV2,TRBJ1-5,ASSGSLYSNQPQH
TRBD2,TRBV28,TRBJ2-1,ASSGRLAGAYNEQF
NA,TRBV4-3,TRBJ2-4,ASSQETTGSKNIQY
TRBD2,TRBV14,TRBJ2-4,ASSQELAGNIQY
TRBD2,TRBV19,TRBJ2-1,ASSPQREWNEQF
TRBD2,TRBV9,TRBJ2-1,ASSTTSGSQGEQF
TRBD1,TRBV7-3,TRBJ2-3,ASSLGQEVDTQY
TRBD1,TRBV25-1,TRBJ2-1,ASSDGQGWPIYNEQF
NA,TRBV18,TRBJ1-1,ASSPRTEAF
TRBD2,TRBV5-1,TRBJ2-1,ASSLNSGSNNEQF
NA,TRBV28,TRBJ1-1,ASSHTWTEAF
NA,TRBV5-4,TRBJ2-3,ASSLGDFRTTDTQY
TRBD1,TRBV6-6,TRBJ1-4,ASTGTASGEKLF
TRBD2,TRBV6-1,TRBJ2-1,ASSDGLAGRNEQF
TRBD1,TRBV18,TRBJ2-3,ASSYQTGQGTDTQY
NA,TRBV28,TRBJ1-4,ASSLRGTTSEKLF
TRBD2,TRBV6-6,TRBJ2-7,ASSYLGTSGRYEQY
NA,TRBV25-1,TRBJ2-3,ASSEIQHSTDTQY
NA,TRBV5-1,TRBJ2-1,ASRQGAYNEQF
NA,TRBV4-3,TRBJ2-1,ASRERERLAEQF
NA,TRBV29-1,TRBJ2-2,SVVFNTGELF
TRBD1,TRBV7-9,TRBJ2-1,ASRLTGARNNEQF
TRBD2,TRBV9,TRBJ2-3,ASSTTSGTTDTQY
TRBD2,TRBV7-2,TRBJ2-1,ASSPTSGSYEQF
NA,TRBV5-4,TRBJ1-1,ASSPGIDSEAF
TRBD1,TRBV27,TRBJ1-2,ASSLSQGYGYT
TRBD2,TRBV19,TRBJ2-6,ASSMTSGRAGANVLT
NA,TRBV2,TRBJ1-5,ASSESRQPQH
TRBD2,TRBV28,TRBJ2-7,ASVEGGREQY
NA,TRBV2,TRBJ2-7,ASRREVVHEQY
NA,TRBV7-3,TRBJ2-2,ASSPRPMETGELF
NA,TRBV7-9,TRBJ1-4,ASSSGQTTNEKLF
NA,TRBV30,TRBJ2-5,AWSVLETQY
NA,TRBV28,TRBJ2-6,ASSFLDRAFSGANVLT
NA,TRBV11-2,TRBJ1-5,ASSSGISNQPQH